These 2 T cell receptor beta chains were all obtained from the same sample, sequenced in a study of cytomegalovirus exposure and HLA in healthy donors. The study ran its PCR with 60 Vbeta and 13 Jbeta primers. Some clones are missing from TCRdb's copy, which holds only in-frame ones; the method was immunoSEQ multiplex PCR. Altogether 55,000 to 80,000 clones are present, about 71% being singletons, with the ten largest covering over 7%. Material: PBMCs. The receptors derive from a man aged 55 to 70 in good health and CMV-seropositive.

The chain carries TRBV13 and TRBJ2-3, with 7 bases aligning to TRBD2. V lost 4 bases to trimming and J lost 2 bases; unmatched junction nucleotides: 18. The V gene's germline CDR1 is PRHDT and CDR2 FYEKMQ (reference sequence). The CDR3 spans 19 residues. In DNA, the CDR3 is TGTGCCAGCAGCTCCGACCCCCTGACTAGCCCAGCCGACACAGATACGCAGTATTTT. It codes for CASSSDPLTSPADTDTQYF.

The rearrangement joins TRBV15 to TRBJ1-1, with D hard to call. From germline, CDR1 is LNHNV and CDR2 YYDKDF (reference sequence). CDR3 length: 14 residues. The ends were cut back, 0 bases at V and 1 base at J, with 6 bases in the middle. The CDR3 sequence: CATSRDRKNTEAFF. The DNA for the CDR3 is TGTGCCACCAGCAGAGACAGGAAGAACACTGAAGCTTTCTTT.